A single sample is the source of the 14 T cell receptor beta chains below, sequenced in a study of shared clonotypes between healthy human individuals. Some clones are missing from TCRdb's copy, which holds only in-frame ones; the method was immunoSEQ multiplex PCR. This sample has around 2,000,000 clones, with approximately 94% found just once. The naive CD8 population came from CD45RO-negative cells selected for CCR7, without terminally differentiated effector memory CD45RA+ cells. The sequenced sample was naive CD8+ T cells sorted from blood. These receptor sequences come from a man aged 18 to 35 in good health.

This clone has only one observation. This chain joins TRBV5-4 and TRBJ1-1; D possibly corresponds to TRBD1 (5 bases). The CDR3 covers 17 residues. Germline V gene sequence: CDR1 SGHNT, CDR2 YYREEE (reference sequence). Trimming took 3 bases from V and 0 from J, leaving 18 bases between them. CDR3 in amino acids: CASSWGIQGAMNTEAFF. As DNA, the CDR3 is TGTGCCAGCAGCTGGGGTATTCAGGGAGCCATGAACACTGAAGCTTTCTTT.

The J gene is TRBJ2-3, the V gene TRBV27; maybe TRBD2 (6 bases). V shed 2 bases and J shed 0 bases, with 12 bases lying between them. The CDR3 runs 16 residues. The germline gives CDR1 MNHEY, CDR2 SMNVEV (reference sequence). The CDR3 sequence: CASSLMAGTSTDTQYF. The DNA for the CDR3 is TGTGCCAGCAGTTTAATGGCGGGGACTAGCACAGATACGCAGTATTTT.

The chain is built from TRBV6-6 and TRBJ2-7; 7 bases agree with TRBD1. V dropped 6 bases and J dropped 0; count of bases not matched to a gene: 5. The CDR3 runs 14 residues. Germline CDR1 and CDR2: MNHNY and SVGAGI (reference sequence). For the CDR3, the DNA is TGTGCCAGCAGCCATTGGGACAGCTCCTACGAGCAGTACTTC. Translated, it gives CASSHWDSSYEQYF.

This chain connects TRBV6-6 to TRBJ1-6, with D possibly TRBD1 on 6 matching bases. The CDR3 totals 14 residues. Per germline, CDR1 MNHNY and CDR2 SVGAGI (reference sequence). The germline V and J ends were trimmed by 6 bases and 9 bases, with 15 bases remaining between them. The CDR3 reads CASSSTGVSSPLHF. Written as DNA, the CDR3 is TGTGCCAGCAGCTCGACAGGAGTAAGTTCACCCCTCCACTTT.

The rearrangement uses TRBV21-1 and TRBJ2-5; TRBD1 is the table's D call and was not checked against the DNA. TRBV21-1 is flagged as a pseudogene. The CDR3 totals 14 residues. The CDR3 reads CASSFGQDRETQYF. CDR3 nucleotide sequence: TGTGCCAGCAGCTTTGGACAGGATCGAGAGACCCAGTACTTC.

The chain combines TRBV13 with TRBJ2-7; D is perhaps TRBD1 or TRBD2 (5 bases each). V lost 5 bases and J 4 bases, leaving 12 bases between the germline ends. The CDR3 covers 13 residues. CDR1 and CDR2 from the germline V gene are PRHDT and FYEKMQ (reference sequence). The DNA for the CDR3 is TGTGCCAGCAGCCCGGGACGGCTTTACGAGCAGTACTTC. Translated: CASSPGRLYEQYF.

The chain carries TRBV29-1 and TRBJ2-1, with D maybe TRBD1 (6 bases). Germline V gene lookup returns CDR1 SQVTM and CDR2 ANQGSEA. CDR3 length: 18 amino acids. Trimming stripped 4 bases from V and 3 bases from J, with 25 bases between. CDR3: CSVGPIIQAGANYNEQFF. The CDR3 DNA reads TGCAGCGTTGGACCCATAATCCAAGCAGGGGCCAACTACAATGAGCAGTTCTTC.

The chain employs TRBV5-6 and TRBJ2-7, with D possibly TRBD2 on 5 matching bases. The CDR3 consists of 12 residues. Germline V gene lookup returns CDR1 SGHDT and CDR2 YYEEEE. V lost 4 bases, J lost 7 bases, and 12 bases lay in between. The CDR3 reads CASSRGSGEQYF. The DNA of the CDR3 is TGTGCCAGCAGCCGAGGGTCCGGGGAGCAGTACTTC.

The chain uses TRBV7-9 and TRBJ2-1; D not resolved. Trimming took off 3 bases at V and 9 bases at J, with 9 bases between the two ends. CDR1 and CDR2 from the germline V gene are SEHNR and FQNEAQ (reference sequence). CDR3 size: 12 residues. The CDR3 protein is CASSFYRSEQFF. The CDR3 coding sequence is TGTGCCAGCAGCTTCTATCGCTCTGAGCAGTTCTTC.

The sample holds one count of this clone. The chain carries TRBV9 and TRBJ2-3; tentative D call: TRBD2 (6 bases). Germline values: CDR1 SGDLS, CDR2 YYNGEE. The CDR3 is 14 amino acids. Trimming removed 4 bases at V and 4 bases at J, with 13 bases between. CDR3 sequence reads: CASSRGTLPDTQYF. CDR3 coding DNA: TGTGCCAGCAGCCGCGGGACCCTCCCAGATACGCAGTATTTT.

The chain uses TRBV7-9 and TRBJ2-5, with 8 bases identical to TRBD2. Germline V lookup: CDR1 SEHNR, CDR2 FQNEAQ (reference sequence). V shed 4 bases, J shed 4 bases, and the junction held 14 bases outside the gene matches. This CDR3 spans 17 amino acids. Written as DNA, the CDR3 is TGTGCCAGCAGCTCCACCACTGGGAAGCGGGGGCCAGAGACCCAGTACTTC. Its protein product is CASSSTTGKRGPETQYF.

The chain is built from TRBV28 and TRBJ1-4, with D possibly being TRBD1 (5 bases). V lost 6 bases to trimming and J lost 7 bases, with 15 bases between them. The V gene's germline CDR1 is MDHEN and CDR2 SYDVKM. The CDR3 sequence is 14 residues long. In nucleotides, the CDR3 is TGTGCCAGCAGCTGGACTGCGAGGGGTGAAAAACTGTTTTTT. This translates into CASSWTARGEKLFF.

This chain joins TRBV6-5 and TRBJ2-2; D not resolved. V was clipped by 0 bases and J by 6 bases, with 8 bases between them. Looked up from germline, CDR1 is MNHEY and CDR2 is SVGAGI. The CDR3 consists of 14 residues. CDR3 DNA sequence: TGTGCCAGCAGTTACTCGTTCGAGGCCGGGGAGCTGTTTTTT. This translates into CASSYSFEAGELFF.

The rearrangement links TRBV19 to TRBJ2-7; no reliable D call. The CDR3 totals 15 residues. CDR1 is LNHDA, CDR2 SQIVND, per germline (reference sequence). The V and J ends lost 1 base and 0 bases respectively, with 10 bases between them. CDR3 DNA: TGTGCCAGTAGTATAGGAGAGGCGACCTCCTACGAGCAGTACTTC. Amino acid sequence: CASSIGEATSYEQYF.